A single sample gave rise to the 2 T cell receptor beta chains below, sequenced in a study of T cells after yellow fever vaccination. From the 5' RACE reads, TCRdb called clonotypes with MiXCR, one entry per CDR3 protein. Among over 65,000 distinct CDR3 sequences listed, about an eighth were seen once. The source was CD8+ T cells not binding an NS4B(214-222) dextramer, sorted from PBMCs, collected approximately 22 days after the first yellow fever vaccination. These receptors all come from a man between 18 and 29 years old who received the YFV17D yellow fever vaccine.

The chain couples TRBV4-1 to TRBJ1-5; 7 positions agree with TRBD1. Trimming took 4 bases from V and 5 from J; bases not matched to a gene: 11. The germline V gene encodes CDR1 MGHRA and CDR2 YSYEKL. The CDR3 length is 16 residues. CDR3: CASSPQPQGGHQPQHF. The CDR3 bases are TGCGCCAGCAGCCCACAACCCCAGGGGGGACATCAGCCCCAGCATTTT.

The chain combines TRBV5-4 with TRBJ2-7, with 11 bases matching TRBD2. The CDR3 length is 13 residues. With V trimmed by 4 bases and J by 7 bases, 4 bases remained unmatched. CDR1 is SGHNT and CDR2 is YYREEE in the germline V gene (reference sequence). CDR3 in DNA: TGTGCCAGCAGCGGGACTAGCGGAGGGGAGCAGTACTTC. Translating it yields CASSGTSGGEQYF. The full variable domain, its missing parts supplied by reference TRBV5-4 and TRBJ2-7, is ETGVTQSPTHLIKTRGQQVTLRCSSQSGHNTVSWYQQALGQGPQFIFQYYREEENGRGNFPPRFSGLQFPNYSSELNVNALELDDSALYLCASSGTSGGEQYFGPGTRLTVT.